This TCR beta chain is from a study of blood T cell repertoires in COVID-19. The overall study: Whether acute or convalescent, the COVID-19 samples came from the United States, Italy and Spain.

This CDR3 contains 16 residues. V was clipped by 4 bases and J by 7 bases, with 23 bases between them. Germline V lookup: CDR1 MNHNS, CDR2 SASEGT. Method: immunoSEQ multiplex PCR; TCRdb's copy keeps in-frame clones and lacks some. The sample consists of over 90,000 clones, roughly nine tenths of them appearing once. The rearrangement links TRBV6-1 to TRBJ2-7; D is possibly TRBD2 (6 bases). The TCR was taken from a woman aged 70-85 years with acute or convalescent COVID-19. Material for sequencing was peripheral blood. CDR3 loop: CASSGEVAVPTIEQYF. The CDR3 bases are TGTGCCAGCAGTGGGGAGGTCGCGGTACCTACGATTGAGCAGTACTTC.